The 21 T cell receptor beta chains in this list originate from one sample, sequenced in a study of spatial heterogeneity in lung cancer. Broader study findings: Intratumoral expanded alpha and beta TCR counts were found to track tumor mutation counts.

Each CDR3 protein is one row after TCRdb ran MiXCR on the 5' RACE reads. The sample has about 6,500 distinct CDR3 sequences; about 12% are singletons. The time point here: sample taken at primary tumor resection. These receptors have no known antigen. Sequencing used lung tumor tissue, obtained at surgery. The receptors come from a male donor with early-stage non-small cell lung cancer.

Notes on this clonotype: Since it is a stray read in a library aimed at alpha chains, this beta chain has a size that is not meaningful. This chain links TRBV13 with TRBJ2-7, with 9 bases aligning to TRBD1. Losses at the gene ends were 7 bases for V and 2 bases for J; bases not matched to a gene: 9. There are 15 residues in the CDR3. Per germline, CDR1 PRHDT and CDR2 FYEKMQ (reference sequence). Written as DNA, the CDR3 is TGTGCCAGCACCGAGAAGGACAGGGGTACCTACGAGCAGTACTTC. Translating gives CASTEKDRGTYEQYF.

This clonotype is categorized as medium-sized. This beta chain is a stray sequence in a library constructed for alpha chains; its clone size is not meaningful. This chain uses TRBV10-3 with TRBJ2-7; no reliable D call. Trimming took 2 bases from V and 0 from J, leaving 11 bases between them. Germline lookup yields CDR1 ENHRY and CDR2 SYGVKD. The CDR3 is 15 residues long. CDR3 sequence (DNA): TGTGCCATCAGTGAGCCCCGCGCCCTCTCCTACGAGCAGTACTTC. Protein sequence: CAISEPRALSYEQYF.

Judged by abundance, this clonotype is large. As an off-target read in a library built for alpha chains, this beta chain has a frequency of little significance. This sequence joins TRBV9 and TRBJ1-1, with 7 positions matching TRBD1. CDR3 length equals 13 residues. CDR1 is SGDLS, CDR2 YYNGEE, per germline. The trim removed 6 bases at V and 2 bases at J, leaving 4 bases unmatched. The CDR3 loop is CASNRGGNTEAFF. In DNA form, the CDR3 reads TGTGCCAGCAACCGAGGGGGCAACACTGAAGCTTTCTTT.

Points on this clonotype: Because this beta chain is a stray read in a library intended to capture alpha chains, its abundance should not be given much weight. The genes are TRBV20-1 and TRBJ2-1, with TRBD2 identical over 7 bases. Germline V gene sequence: CDR1 DFQATT, CDR2 SNEGSKA (reference sequence). This CDR3 comprises 14 residues. With V trimmed by 6 bases and J by 4 bases, 9 bases remained unmatched. The CDR3 is CSALSASGYNEQFF. Written as DNA, the CDR3 is TGCAGTGCCCTATCGGCTAGCGGATACAATGAGCAGTTCTTC.

Concerning this clonotype: This beta chain came through as a stray read in a library set up for alpha chains, and its size says little. The chain couples TRBV27 to TRBJ2-2; D not resolved. The V end lost 3 bases, the J end lost 2 bases, and 7 bases lay between the germline ends. CDR3 length: 14 residues. Looked up from germline, CDR1 is MNHEY and CDR2 is SMNVEV (reference sequence). As DNA, the CDR3 is TGTGCCAGCAGTTTTACCAAAAACACCGGGGAGCTGTTTTTT. Residues: CASSFTKNTGELFF.

Relative to its sample, this clonotype is medium-sized. This beta chain represents an off-target read in a library built for alpha chains; its size is of limited meaning. The chain links TRBV28 to TRBJ2-5; D may be TRBD2 (6 bases). Germline V gene sequence: CDR1 MDHEN, CDR2 SYDVKM. The CDR3 runs to 13 residues. Trimming removed 4 bases from V and 5 bases from J, with 11 bases in between. The CDR3 nucleotides read TGTGCCAGCAGTTCGGGACTGGGGGAGACCCAGTACTTC. Amino acid sequence: CASSSGLGETQYF.

This clonotype is classed as medium-sized. The size of this beta chain means little, since it is a stray read in a library made for alpha chains. This rearrangement joins TRBV7-8 to TRBJ1-3; D not certain. The V and J ends lost 1 base and 0 bases respectively, with 10 bases between them. CDR3 size: 16 residues. From germline, CDR1 is SGHVS and CDR2 FQNEAQ. The CDR3 region is CASSLVLDRSGNTIYF. Here the CDR3 DNA reads TGTGCCAGCAGCTTAGTTTTGGACCGCTCTGGAAACACCATATATTTT.

This clonotype is medium-sized (0.01 to 0.1%) by share. Since the library was made to target alpha chains, this beta chain is a stray read and its abundance is not meaningful. This chain links TRBV3-1 with TRBJ1-6; D is unresolved. There are 17 residues in the CDR3. Germline loops: CDR1 LGHDT, CDR2 YNNKEL (reference sequence). V was cut by 4 bases and J by 0 bases, with 13 bases left in between. CDR3 bases: TGTGCCAGCAGCCTTAGCACAGCGAGCTCCTATAATTCACCCCTCCACTTT. Protein product: CASSLSTASSYNSPLHF. The full variable domain, its missing parts supplied by reference TRBV3-1 and TRBJ1-6, is DTAVSQTPKYLVTQMGNDKSIKCEQNLGHDTMYWYKQDSKKFLKIMFSYNNKELIINETVPNRFSPKSPDKAHLNLHINSLELGDSAVYFCASSLSTASSYNSPLHFGNGTRLTVT.

There are many counts of this clonotype. This beta chain lies outside the target of a library built for alpha chains; its clone size means little. The rearrangement joins TRBV20-1 to TRBJ2-3; possible D gene TRBD2, 5 bases. V was pared by 3 bases and J by 1 base, with 14 bases between. Germline CDR1 DFQATT, CDR2 SNEGSKA (reference sequence). This CDR3 is built from 15 residues. In nucleotides, the CDR3 is TGCAGTGCTAGTTCACCGAGCGGACGCACAGATACGCAGTATTTT. Translating gives CSASSPSGRTDTQYF.

This clonotype qualifies as medium-sized. This beta chain is a stray read from a library made for alpha chains; its abundance is not meaningful. V gene TRBV10-2 combines with J gene TRBJ1-1; TRBD1 is a possible D gene (6 bases). V was clipped by 6 bases and J by 5 bases, with 22 bases between them. Germline CDR1 reads WSHSY; CDR2 reads SAAADI. The CDR3 totals 16 residues. CDR3 nucleotides: TGCGCCAGCAGACAGATTACACAGGGAGTATGGACTGAAGCTTTCTTT. Translating it yields CASRQITQGVWTEAFF.

By proportion, this clonotype is medium-sized. A library prepared for alpha chains yielded this beta chain as an off-target read; its size is of little meaning. The rearrangement uses TRBV28 and TRBJ2-6, with 8 positions matching TRBD2. Germline values: CDR1 MDHEN, CDR2 SYDVKM. CDR3 length: 19 amino acids. The junction had 15 bases not matched to a gene; V was cut back by 6 bases and J by 2 bases. Here the CDR3 reads CASRPRAAGVLTGANVLTF. Here the CDR3 DNA reads TGTGCCAGCAGGCCCCGCGCAGCGGGAGTTCTTACTGGGGCCAACGTCCTGACTTTC. Looking up the rest from reference TRBV28 and TRBJ2-6 gives the full variable domain: DVKVTQSSRYLVKRTGEKVFLECVQDMDHENMFWYRQDPGLGLRLIYFSYDVKMKEKGDIPEGYSVSREKKERFSLILESASTNQTSMYLCASRPRAAGVLTGANVLTFGAGSRLTVL.

Sample share makes this clonotype medium-sized. Since it is a stray read in a library aimed at alpha chains, this beta chain has a size that is not meaningful. This chain uses TRBV27 with TRBJ2-2; 8 bases map to TRBD2. Germline V gene lookup returns CDR1 MNHEY and CDR2 SMNVEV (reference sequence). The CDR3 spans 15 residues. V was clipped by 2 bases and J by 3 bases; unmatched bases: 2. The CDR3 DNA reads as TGTGCCAGCAGTTTACGGCGGGGGGACACCGGGGAGCTGTTTTTT. The encoded protein is CASSLRRGDTGELFF.

Turning to this clonotype: This beta chain is a stray sequence in a library constructed for alpha chains; its clone size is not meaningful. This chain connects TRBV4-1 to TRBJ2-3; D is unresolved. CDR1 is MGHRA, CDR2 YSYEKL, per germline. V dropped 0 bases and J dropped 5 bases, with 12 bases sitting between them. The CDR3 consists of 15 residues. The CDR3 DNA is TGCGCCAGCAGCCAAGATCCCCGCCGCCAAGATACGCAGTATTTT. Protein: CASSQDPRRQDTQYF.

Comments on this clonotype: A library made for alpha chains picked up this beta chain off target, so its size means little. The chain couples TRBV29-1 to TRBJ2-3, with D perhaps TRBD1 (5 bases). The germline gives CDR1 SQVTM, CDR2 ANQGSEA. This CDR3 region has 13 residues. V was clipped by 2 bases and J by 5 bases, with 11 bases between them. DNA for the CDR3: TGCAGCGTTGAACCCCAGGGTCAAGATACGCAGTATTTT. As protein: CSVEPQGQDTQYF.

This clonotype showed up many times. Being off target in a library aimed at alpha chains, this beta chain has a size of little meaning. V and J are TRBV7-6 and TRBJ2-2; D unclear. The CDR3 has 12 residues. Per germline, CDR1 SGHVS and CDR2 FNYEAQ. Trimming removed 2 bases from V and 3 bases from J, with 1 base in between. The CDR3 reads CASSLYTGELFF. The CDR3 coding sequence is TGTGCCAGCAGCTTATACACCGGGGAGCTGTTTTTT.

This clonotype was seen repeatedly, ten times or more. This beta chain is a stray sequence in a library constructed for alpha chains; its clone size is not meaningful. The rearrangement uses TRBV3-1 and TRBJ2-7, with D possibly being TRBD2 (6 bases). Trimming pared 6 bases from V and 7 bases from J, leaving 16 bases between. Germline CDR1 and CDR2: LGHDT and YNNKEL (reference sequence). The CDR3 is 13 amino acids. CDR3 DNA sequence: TGTGCCAGCAGACATGAGGGACTCAGGGAGCAGTACTTC. The encoded protein is CASRHEGLREQYF.

This clonotype counts as medium-sized. Since it is a stray read in a library aimed at alpha chains, this beta chain has a size that is not meaningful. The chain recombines TRBV9 with TRBJ2-1; D unclear. CDR1 and CDR2 from the germline V gene are SGDLS and YYNGEE. Trimming stripped 3 bases from V and 0 bases from J, with 10 bases between. The CDR3 runs 15 residues. The CDR3 DNA is TGTGCCAGCAGCGGATCGGTGATCTCCTACAATGAGCAGTTCTTC. Protein product: CASSGSVISYNEQFF.

On this clonotype: The library was designed around alpha chains, so this beta chain is a stray read whose abundance carries little weight. The V call is TRBV2, the J call TRBJ1-2; D perhaps matches TRBD1 (5 bases). V lost 8 bases, J lost 7 bases, and 11 bases lay in between. This CDR3 is 11 amino acids long. Germline CDR1 SNHLY, CDR2 FYNNEI. CDR3 nucleotides: TGTGCCAGCCGGGACGAACCTGGCTACACCTTC. Translating it yields CASRDEPGYTF.

This clonotype was counted ten times or more. The library was prepared for alpha chains; this beta chain is a stray read, so its frequency means little. This chain joins TRBV5-1 and TRBJ1-2; TRBD1 aligns across 8 bases. The CDR3 length is 16 residues. V shed 2 bases, J shed 3 bases, and the junction held 9 bases outside the gene matches. CDR1 is SGHRS, CDR2 YFSETQ, per germline. This CDR3 is CASSFGTRGPDYGYTF. In DNA, the CDR3 is TGCGCCAGCAGCTTTGGTACCAGGGGGCCTGACTATGGCTACACCTTC.

This clonotype was recorded many times. As an off-target read in a library built for alpha chains, this beta chain has a frequency of little significance. This chain connects TRBV12-3 or TRBV12-4 to TRBJ2-1, with D uncertain. This CDR3 spans 11 amino acids. Trimming took off 5 bases at V and 6 bases at J, with 5 bases between the two ends. The CDR3 region is CASSVSNEQFF. The CDR3 bases are TGTGCCAGCAGTGTCAGCAATGAGCAGTTCTTC.

By share of the sample, this clonotype is medium-sized. Found in a library prepared for alpha chains, this beta chain is an off-target read, and its abundance has little meaning. The rearrangement links TRBV21-1 to TRBJ1-5; the DNA was not used to check the table's D call, TRBD1. TRBV21-1 is a documented pseudogene. CDR3 size: 20 residues. CDR3 sequence (DNA): TGTGCCAGCAGCAAAGCTGATCTCGGGACAGGGGTCCCTAGCAATCAGCCCCAGCATTTT. Its protein is CASSKADLGTGVPSNQPQHF.